A single T cell receptor (beta chain) is shown here with its context. The CDR3 is 17 residues long. Trimming removed 2 bases from V and 4 bases from J; junction bases left unmatched: 11. CDR1 and CDR2 from the germline V gene are WSHSY and SAAADI. The assay was immunoSEQ multiplex PCR, and TCRdb's table has in-frame clones only and misses some. The table shows about 200,000 clones, with 70% to 90% occurring only once. The record originates from a study of blood T cell repertoires in COVID-19. The genes are TRBV10-2 and TRBJ2-3; 8 nucleotides line up with TRBD2. The clonotype comes from a woman in her thirties or forties in a cohort exposed to, infected with or recovered from COVID-19 (not recorded which). The sequenced sample consisted of PBMCs or T cells enriched from blood (not recorded which). CDR3: CASSEAPVAGGPDTQYF. The CDR3 DNA reads TGCGCCAGCAGTGAGGCCCCCGTGGCGGGAGGTCCAGATACGCAGTATTTT.